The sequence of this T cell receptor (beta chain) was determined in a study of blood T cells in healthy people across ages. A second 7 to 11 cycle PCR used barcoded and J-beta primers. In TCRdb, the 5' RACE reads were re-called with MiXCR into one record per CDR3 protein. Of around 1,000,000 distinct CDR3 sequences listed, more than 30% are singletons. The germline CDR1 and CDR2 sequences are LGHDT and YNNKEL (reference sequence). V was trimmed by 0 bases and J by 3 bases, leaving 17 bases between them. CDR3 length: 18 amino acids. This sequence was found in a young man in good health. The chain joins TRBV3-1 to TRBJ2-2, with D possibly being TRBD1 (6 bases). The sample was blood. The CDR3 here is CASSQDPGQPPYTGELFF. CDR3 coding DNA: TGTGCCAGCAGCCAAGATCCCGGACAGCCGCCCTACACCGGGGAGCTGTTTTTT.